This entry describes one T cell receptor (beta chain). The data stem from a study of blood T cell repertoires in COVID-19. Authors' processing steps: Amplifying reference gene primers gave estimates of nucleated cell counts. Using immunoSEQ multiplex PCR, the repertoire was profiled, and TCRdb retains in-frame clones only, with some absent. V and J calls and clone size come straight from that table; D and trimming were deduced from the DNA. The sample lists 250,000 to 300,000 clones; approximately 91% were seen once. Germline CDR1 reads SGHDN; CDR2 reads FVKESK. This CDR3 comprises 13 residues. The germline V and J ends were trimmed by 3 bases and 8 bases, with 10 bases remaining between them.

This clonotype originated in an older woman with acute or convalescent COVID-19. Material for sequencing was peripheral blood. This sequence joins TRBV14 and TRBJ2-2; perhaps TRBD1 as D (5 bases). The chain's CDR3 is CASSHSGKGELFF. DNA for the CDR3: TGTGCCAGCAGCCATTCAGGGAAGGGGGAGCTGTTTTTT.